The 32 T cell receptor beta chains in this list originate from one sample, sequenced in a study of cytomegalovirus exposure and HLA in healthy donors. PCR employed 60 Vbeta and 13 Jbeta primers. Produced via immunoSEQ multiplex PCR; TCRdb's table is partial and in-frame only. In the table there are some 200,000 clones, approximately 80% of which are singletons. Sequenced input: PBMCs. Every receptor here comes from a woman between 45 and 60 years old in good health and CMV-seropositive.

DNA of the CDR3: TGTGCCAGCAGCGTAGGGGCGGGGCCCACCACAGATACGCAGTATTTT. Residues: CASSVGAGPTTDTQYF. The chain combines TRBV9 with TRBJ2-3; D might be TRBD2 (6 bases). Germline CDR1 and CDR2: SGDLS and YYNGEE. There are 16 residues in the CDR3. V was pared by 0 bases and J by 2 bases, with 13 bases between.

The chain links TRBV6-1 to TRBJ1-1; no definite D call. Looked up from germline, CDR1 is MNHNS and CDR2 is SASEGT. The V end lost 4 bases, the J end lost 2 bases, and 11 bases lay between the germline ends. The length of the CDR3 is 14 residues. The CDR3 DNA follows: TGTGCCAGCAGTGGTACACGGACTAACACTGAAGCTTTCTTT. It specifies CASSGTRTNTEAFF.

The J gene is TRBJ1-3, the V gene TRBV6-5, with D unresolved. CDR3 length: 14 amino acids. V lost 6 bases and J 2 bases, leaving 11 bases between the germline ends. Germline V gene data show CDR1 as MNHEY and CDR2 as SVGAGI. The CDR3 DNA follows: TGTGCCAGCAGCCAGACTCAAACTGGAAACACCATATATTTT. Amino acid sequence: CASSQTQTGNTIYF.

This clone was detected only once. Other DNA variants within this sample encode the same CDR3. This chain joins TRBV7-9 and TRBJ1-1; TRBD1 is a possible D gene (5 bases). CDR3 size: 13 residues. The V end lost 6 bases, the J end lost 2 bases, and 10 bases lay between the germline ends. Germline loops: CDR1 SEHNR, CDR2 FQNEAQ (reference sequence). The CDR3 coding sequence is TGTGCCAGCAGTCCCAGGGTCAACACTGAAGCTTTCTTT. Residues: CASSPRVNTEAFF. Using reference TRBV7-9 and TRBJ1-1 for the parts outside the CDR3, the full variable domain is DTGVSQNPRHKITKRGQNVTFRCDPISEHNRLYWYRQTLGQGPEFLTYFQNEAQLEKSRLLSDRFSAERPKGSFSTLEIQRTEQGDSAMYLCASSPRVNTEAFFGQGTRLTVV.

This clone was picked up a small number of times. The genes are TRBV19 and TRBJ2-1; 15 bases match TRBD2. Germline assignment: CDR1 LNHDA and CDR2 SQIVND (reference sequence). With 5 bases clipped from V and 9 bases from J, the junction kept 8 bases outside the gene matches. The CDR3 extends over 16 amino acids. CDR3: CASSHGTSGGSSEQFF. CDR3 in DNA: TGTGCCAGTAGTCATGGGACTAGCGGGGGGTCGAGTGAGCAGTTCTTC.

J is TRBJ1-5 and V is TRBV2; a possible D gene is TRBD1 (5 bases). The CDR3 length is 13 residues. Trimming left V 6 bases short and J 0 bases short, with 6 bases between. Germline CDR1 SNHLY, CDR2 FYNNEI. In nucleotides, the CDR3 is TGTGCCAGCAGACAGGATAGCAATCAGCCCCAGCATTTT. This encodes CASRQDSNQPQHF.

The chain couples TRBV5-4 to TRBJ2-3, with D possibly being TRBD1 (6 bases). The CDR3 consists of 14 residues. Per the germline V gene, CDR1 is SGHNT and CDR2 is YYREEE (reference sequence). Trimming shortened V by 0 bases and J by 5 bases, and 10 bases separated the two germline ends. The DNA for the CDR3 is TGTGCCAGCAGCTTGGGACAGGAGGTAGATACGCAGTATTTT. Its translation is CASSLGQEVDTQYF.

CDR3 coding DNA: TGCGCCAGCAGCTTTAGCGGGGTCTCCTACAATGAGCAGTTCTTC. Translated: CASSFSGVSYNEQFF. J is TRBJ2-1 and V is TRBV5-1, with TRBD2 matching 8 bases. The germline V gene has CDR1 SGHRS and CDR2 YFSETQ. There are 15 residues in the CDR3. Germline trimming cut 2 bases from V and 0 bases from J; bases unmatched to any gene: 1.

The rearrangement uses TRBV6-5 and TRBJ2-7, with D hard to call. The germline V gene has CDR1 MNHEY and CDR2 SVGAGI. V was trimmed by 6 bases and J by 1 base, leaving 16 bases between them. The CDR3 has 15 residues. CDR3 region: CASSRLGGLSYEQYF. The CDR3 nucleotides are TGTGCCAGCAGCCGCCTTGGCGGCTTATCCTACGAGCAGTACTTC.

The CDR3 bases are TGTGCCAGCAAGGTACAGGGGGCAGGTGGAAACACCATATATTTT. Its protein is CASKVQGAGGNTIYF. The J gene is TRBJ1-3, the V gene TRBV6-5, with 9 nucleotides matching TRBD1. This CDR3 region has 15 residues. Trimming at V came to 7 bases and at J to 3 bases, leaving 7 bases not matched to a gene. The V gene's germline CDR1 is MNHEY and CDR2 SVGAGI.

The chain recombines TRBV11-1 with TRBJ1-1, with 8 bases that match TRBD1. Germline-derived CDR1 and CDR2 are SGHAT and FQDESV (reference sequence). V lost 6 bases and J lost 4; bases outside the gene matches: 7. The CDR3 sequence is 14 residues long. CDR3 coding DNA: TGTGCCAGCAGTCCCACAGGGGGGAGCACTGAAGCTTTCTTT. This codes for CASSPTGGSTEAFF.

This clone was detected once. This chain joins TRBV29-1 and TRBJ2-3; TRBD2 matches at 8 bases. Germline CDR1 SQVTM, CDR2 ANQGSEA. V lost 3 bases, J lost 2 bases, and 4 bases stayed unmatched. This CDR3 is built from 14 residues. The CDR3 loop is CSVEAGGPTDTQYF. As DNA, the CDR3 is TGCAGCGTTGAGGCGGGGGGCCCCACAGATACGCAGTATTTT.

This clone has only one observation. The rearrangement links TRBV27 to TRBJ2-1, with 8 bases aligning to TRBD2. This CDR3 is 16 amino acids long. Germline CDR1 is MNHEY and CDR2 is SMNVEV (reference sequence). Germline trimming cut 5 bases from V and 2 bases from J; bases unmatched to any gene: 8. CDR3 region: CASSAGGRGAYNEQFF. Written as DNA, the CDR3 is TGTGCCAGCAGTGCCGGCGGGCGGGGGGCCTACAATGAGCAGTTCTTC.

A word on this clone: Germline is not matched at one junction end, which may reflect a read error. The chain links TRBV7-9 to TRBJ1-3; the match to TRBD1 covers 7 bases. The length of the CDR3 is 16 residues. The germline V gene has CDR1 SEHNR and CDR2 FQNEAQ (reference sequence). The CDR3 sequence: CASSQDGDSSGNTIYF. The CDR3 bases are TGCGCCAGCAGCCAAGACGGGGACAGCTCTGGAAACACCATATATTTT.

The chain has TRBV18 and TRBJ1-5; 7 positions agree with TRBD1. From germline, CDR1 is KGHSH and CDR2 LQKENI. Unmatched junction bases numbered 9, after V lost 5 bases and J lost 8 bases. This CDR3 has 14 amino acids. CDR3 amino acids: CASSLDRAPKPQHF. In nucleotides, the CDR3 is TGTGCCAGCTCATTAGACAGGGCCCCGAAGCCCCAGCATTTT. Looking up the rest from reference TRBV18 and TRBJ1-5 gives the full variable domain: NAGVMQNPRHLVRRRGQEARLRCSPMKGHSHVYWYRQLPEEGLKFMVYLQKENIIDESGMPKERFSAEFPKEGPSILRIQQVVRGDSAAYFCASSLDRAPKPQHFGDGTRLSIL.

J is TRBJ1-4 and V is TRBV4-2; 10 positions agree with TRBD1. This CDR3 has 16 residues. With V trimmed by 5 bases and J by 7 bases, 10 bases remained unmatched. Germline lookup yields CDR1 LGHNA and CDR2 YNFKEQ. In DNA, the CDR3 is TGTGCCAGCAGCGAAGCTCAAGGGACAGGGGTTGAAAAACTGTTTTTT. Its protein is CASSEAQGTGVEKLFF.

The CDR3 spells CASSLYQAGLLANYGYTF. Here the CDR3 DNA reads TGTGCCAGCAGCTTATATCAAGCAGGACTTCTAGCTAACTATGGCTACACCTTC. The rearrangement uses TRBV7-2 and TRBJ1-2, with D unclear. Trimming shortened V by 2 bases and J by 0 bases, and 19 bases separated the two germline ends. CDR1 is SGHTA and CDR2 is FQGNSA in the germline V gene. CDR3 length: 18 amino acids.

The chain joins TRBV19 to TRBJ2-5; TRBD2 is a possible D gene (6 bases). Germline V gene sequence: CDR1 LNHDA, CDR2 SQIVND (reference sequence). This CDR3 is built from 13 residues. V lost 8 bases and J 4 bases, leaving 14 bases between the germline ends. CDR3: CASSGGDGETQYF. CDR3 nucleotide sequence: TGTGCCAGTTCAGGAGGGGATGGAGAGACCCAGTACTTC.

The chain links TRBV2 to TRBJ2-3; the match to TRBD1 covers 7 bases. V gave up 8 bases and J gave up 5 bases; unmatched junction bases: 4. From germline, CDR1 is SNHLY and CDR2 FYNNEI. The CDR3 is 12 amino acids. The CDR3 reads CASGPGGDTQYF. CDR3 bases: TGTGCCAGCGGCCCAGGGGGAGATACGCAGTATTTT.

The chain uses TRBV27 and TRBJ1-6, with 11 bases matching TRBD1. V dropped 6 bases and J dropped 7; count of bases not matched to a gene: 5. CDR1 and CDR2 from the germline V gene are MNHEY and SMNVEV (reference sequence). The CDR3 is 15 residues long. The CDR3 DNA follows: TGTGCCAGCAGGGACAGGGGGCTCTGGAATTCACCCCTCCACTTT. Its translation: CASRDRGLWNSPLHF.

The chain uses TRBV19 and TRBJ1-2; 9 positions match TRBD1. Germline CDR1 reads LNHDA; CDR2 reads SQIVND (reference sequence). This CDR3 contains 15 residues. J gave up 5 bases and V 2 bases, and 6 bases lay outside the gene matches. CDR3 amino acids: CASSISGTGIYGYTF. As DNA, the CDR3 is TGTGCCAGTAGTATATCTGGGACAGGGATATATGGCTACACCTTC.

The chain is built from TRBV6-5 and TRBJ2-7; D is possibly TRBD2 (7 bases). Trimming cost V 4 bases and J 3 bases, with 13 bases left between them. Germline values: CDR1 MNHEY, CDR2 SVGAGI. The CDR3 runs 14 residues. The CDR3 protein is CASSSPGGNYEQYF. The CDR3 bases are TGTGCCAGCAGTTCCCCGGGGGGCAACTACGAGCAGTACTTC.

Written as DNA, the CDR3 is TGTGCCAGCAGTCAGAGGCAGGGAAGCTATGGCTACACCTTC. Its protein product is CASSQRQGSYGYTF. The rearrangement links TRBV2 to TRBJ1-2; D might be TRBD1 (5 bases). V lost 5 bases and J lost 4, with 14 bases in between. This CDR3 spans 14 amino acids. Looked up from germline, CDR1 is SNHLY and CDR2 is FYNNEI.

This chain links TRBV5-5 with TRBJ2-7, with 11 bases identical to TRBD1. The CDR3 is made up of 15 amino acids. Per germline, CDR1 SGHKS and CDR2 YYEKEE (reference sequence). V shed 4 bases and J 3 bases; nucleotides not matched to a gene: 6. CDR3 DNA: TGTGCCAGCAGCCACGGGACAGGGGGGTACTACGAGCAGTACTTC. Protein: CASSHGTGGYYEQYF.

This clone showed up just a few times. The chain has TRBV4-1 and TRBJ2-7, with a tentative D call TRBD2 (6 bases). This CDR3 spans 15 amino acids. Germline CDR1 MGHRA, CDR2 YSYEKL. With 4 bases removed from V and 0 bases from J, the gap between germline ends came to 13 bases. The CDR3 region has the DNA TGCGCCAGCAGCCCCGTCGAGCGGGCCTCCTACGAGCAGTACTTC. Its protein product is CASSPVERASYEQYF.

The chain is built from TRBV20-1 and TRBJ2-1; D not certain. The V gene's germline CDR1 is DFQATT and CDR2 SNEGSKA (reference sequence). Trimming removed 3 bases from V and 5 bases from J, with 2 bases in between. The CDR3 runs to 10 residues. CDR3 DNA: TGCAGTGCTAGTAACAATGAGCAGTTCTTC. Translation gives CSASNNEQFF.

In its sample, this clone was seen once. The V and J genes are TRBV5-6 and TRBJ2-7; TRBD1 matches 8 bases. Germline values: CDR1 SGHDT, CDR2 YYEEEE. The CDR3 loop spans 14 amino acids. With V trimmed by 2 bases and J by 2 bases, 3 bases remained unmatched. The DNA of the CDR3 is TGTGCCAGCAGCTTCGGGACAGGAGCCTACGAGCAGTACTTC. Its translation: CASSFGTGAYEQYF.

The rearrangement uses TRBV6-6 and TRBJ2-3, with TRBD2 matching over 7 bases. Germline-derived CDR1 and CDR2 are MNHNY and SVGAGI (reference sequence). V lost 6 bases to trimming and J lost 2 bases; unmatched junction nucleotides: 8. The CDR3 has 15 amino acids. Here the CDR3 DNA reads TGTGCCAGCAGGAGTAGCGGGCGACCCACAGATACGCAGTATTTT. It is translated as CASRSSGRPTDTQYF.

This chain joins TRBV2 and TRBJ1-5; TRBD1 agrees at 9 bases. The CDR3 runs 15 residues. Unmatched junction bases numbered 7, after V lost 6 bases and J lost 4 bases. Germline V gene lookup returns CDR1 SNHLY and CDR2 FYNNEI. The CDR3 bases are TGTGCCAGCAGCGAAACCGGGACAGGGAATCAGCCCCAGCATTTT. This encodes CASSETGTGNQPQHF.

The chain has TRBV27 and TRBJ1-1; 8 nucleotides agree with TRBD1. The CDR3 is made up of 18 amino acids. V shed 2 bases, J shed 4 bases, and the junction held 15 bases outside the gene matches. Germline assignment: CDR1 MNHEY and CDR2 SMNVEV (reference sequence). The chain's CDR3 is CASSLVSPGGKIPTEAFF. Here the CDR3 DNA reads TGTGCCAGCAGTTTAGTGTCCCCAGGGGGCAAAATCCCCACTGAAGCTTTCTTT.

The rearrangement links TRBV7-6 to TRBJ1-3; TRBD1 might be the D (6 bases). The CDR3 has 16 residues. V lost 0 bases to trimming and J lost 2 bases, with 11 bases between them. In germline, CDR1 is SGHVS, CDR2 FNYEAQ. This CDR3 is CASSLAQTGTGNTIYF. In DNA, the CDR3 is TGTGCCAGCAGCTTAGCTCAAACAGGGACTGGAAACACCATATATTTT.

This clone was seen a handful of times. V usage is TRBV30 and J usage is TRBJ2-7; TRBD1 agrees at 8 bases. Unmatched junction bases numbered 12, after V lost 2 bases and J lost 3 bases. This CDR3 region has 16 residues. CDR1 is GTSNPN, CDR2 SVGIG, per germline (reference sequence). The CDR3 is CAWSPATGALLYEQYF. The CDR3 nucleotides read TGTGCCTGGAGTCCCGCGACAGGGGCCCTACTCTACGAGCAGTACTTC. The full variable domain, completed using reference TRBV30 and TRBJ2-7, is SQTIHQWPATLVQPVGSPLSLECTVEGTSNPNLYWYRQAAGRGLQLLFYSVGIGQISSEVPQNLSASRPQDRQFILSSKKLLLSDSGFYLCAWSPATGALLYEQYFGPGTRLTVT.